This TCR beta chain was documented in a study of blood T cell repertoires in COVID-19. Across the study: There were acute and convalescent COVID-19 samples, and they came from the United States, Italy and Spain. PBMCs, B-cell-depleted T cells, or T cells were the source of the cDNA or gDNA that made up the material.

In the original processing: Nucleated cell counts were estimated from reference gene primer amplification. Generated by immunoSEQ multiplex PCR, the TCRdb table keeps only in-frame clones and is missing some. Clone size and V and J calls were adopted from that table, with D and trimming inferred from the DNA. The table lists around 340,000 clones, around 83% of them singletons. The CDR3 loop spans 15 amino acids. The germline V gene encodes CDR1 SGHTA and CDR2 FQGNSA. The V and J ends lost 5 bases and 3 bases respectively, with 16 bases between them. The source is a man aged 30 to 39 with active or convalescent COVID-19. What was sequenced was peripheral blood. J is TRBJ1-1 and V is TRBV7-2; D may be TRBD1 (5 bases). DNA of the CDR3: TGTGCCAGCAGCCCTCGTAGGGGAGGGGACACTGAAGCTTTCTTT. It is translated as CASSPRRGGDTEAFF.